The 23 T cell receptor beta chains below all came from one sample that was sequenced in a study of regulatory T cells in long-lasting Graves disease. Time point indicated: newly diagnosed GD, antithyroid drugs for less than 3 months. PBMC RNA served as the TCR library source. Combining iRepertoire HTBI primers with Arm-PCR of CDR3 regions, the authors built TCR beta libraries. Each CDR3 protein is one row after TCRdb ran MiXCR on the multiplex PCR reads. The data contain approximately 490,000 distinct CDR3 sequences, under 20% of them singletons. This sample also belongs to another study, concerning T cells in Graves' hyperthyroidism and ophthalmopathy.

Material: peripheral blood mononuclear cells (PBMCs), obtained at new diagnosis, from a patient treated with antithyroid drugs. Every receptor here comes from a man aged 35 to 55 with Graves disease.

This clonotype occurred many times. The chain combines TRBV5-1 with TRBJ2-7; D remains unclear. Trimming pared 4 bases from V and 0 bases from J, leaving 11 bases between. There are 14 residues in the CDR3. CDR1 SGHRS and CDR2 YFSETQ come from the germline V gene. CDR3 in DNA: TGCGCCAGCAGCCAGCGAACGGACTCCTACGAGCAGTACTTC. Translating it yields CASSQRTDSYEQYF.

This clonotype was counted at least ten times. The rearrangement joins TRBV24-1 to TRBJ2-5, with D possibly being TRBD1 (6 bases). V was shortened by 0 bases and J by 4 bases, with 14 bases between the two germline ends. The CDR3 covers 16 residues. Germline V gene data show CDR1 as KGHDR and CDR2 as SFDVKD. Here the CDR3 reads CATSDLHAQGGETQYF. The CDR3 bases are TGTGCCACCAGTGATTTGCATGCACAGGGTGGAGAGACCCAGTACTTC.

On this clonotype itself: Given a much more abundant clone one base away, this may be a read error. The CDR3 region is CASSVQGPYEQYF. CDR3 DNA sequence: TGTGCCAGCAGCGTCCAAGGGCCCTACGAGCAGTACTTC. The V call is TRBV2, the J call TRBJ2-7; no reliable D call. Germline V lookup: CDR1 SNHLY, CDR2 FYNNEI. V lost 6 bases and J 2 bases, leaving 11 bases between the germline ends. The CDR3 is 13 residues long.

The chain is built from TRBV24-1 and TRBJ2-7; weak D call: TRBD1 (6 bases). Per germline, CDR1 KGHDR and CDR2 SFDVKD. This CDR3 has 11 residues. CDR3 bases: TGTGCCACCAGTGACGGGACAAGGCTCTTTGTG. Encoded protein: CATSDGTRLFV.

This clonotype was detected ten times or more. The V and J genes are TRBV7-6 and TRBJ2-5; D is ambiguous. The CDR3 has 16 residues. The V and J ends lost 0 bases and 1 base respectively, with 12 bases between them. CDR1 is SGHVS and CDR2 is FNYEAQ in the germline V gene. Here the CDR3 DNA reads TGTGCCAGCAGCTTAGCATCGGCGGCCAGCCAAGAGACCCAGTACTTC. Residues: CASSLASAASQETQYF.

There are many counts of this clonotype. The chain uses TRBV10-3 and TRBJ2-7; 7 nucleotides match TRBD1. There are 14 residues in the CDR3. V shed 5 bases and J 0 bases; nucleotides not matched to a gene: 4. The germline gives CDR1 ENHRY, CDR2 SYGVKD. The CDR3 DNA sequence: TGTGCCATCAGTAGAGGGACAGACTCCTACGAGCAGTACTTC. It specifies CAISRGTDSYEQYF.

V is TRBV7-9 and J is TRBJ2-1, with TRBD2 matching over 12 bases. J lost 7 bases, V lost 4 bases, and 5 bases had no gene match. The CDR3 extends over 15 amino acids. Germline CDR1 is SEHNR and CDR2 is FQNEAQ (reference sequence). CDR3 loop: CASSSTSGSGNEQFF. CDR3 coding DNA: TGTGCCAGCAGCTCGACTAGCGGGAGTGGGAATGAGCAGTTCTTC.

This clonotype was counted between two and nine times. The rearrangement joins TRBV7-2 to TRBJ1-2; no firm D call. Germline V gives CDR1 SGHTA, CDR2 FQGNSA. The CDR3 sequence is 12 residues long. Trimming stripped 1 base from V and 7 bases from J, with 7 bases between. The CDR3 DNA follows: TGTGCCAGCAGCTTAGGGCTTGGTGGCTACACCTTC. As protein: CASSLGLGGYTF.

This clonotype was counted at least ten times. V usage is TRBV3-1 and J usage is TRBJ2-1, with a tentative D call TRBD1 (5 bases). Germline assignment: CDR1 LGHDT and CDR2 YNNKEL (reference sequence). With 2 bases removed from V and 7 bases from J, the gap between germline ends came to 12 bases. There are 14 residues in the CDR3. The CDR3 sequence is CASSQLSKGNEQFF. In DNA form, the CDR3 reads TGTGCCAGCAGCCAACTTAGTAAGGGGAATGAGCAGTTCTTC.

In its sample, this clonotype was seen a few times. This chain's CDR3 is CASSGLLSTDTQYF. The CDR3, as DNA: TGTGCCAGCAGCGGCCTCCTTAGCACAGATACGCAGTATTTT. The chain couples TRBV9 to TRBJ2-3, with D unresolved. This CDR3 is built from 14 residues. V lost 3 bases and J lost 0, with 8 bases in between. Germline assignment: CDR1 SGDLS and CDR2 YYNGEE.

The chain has TRBV20-1 and TRBJ1-1; TRBD1 matches at 10 bases. V trimming: 5 bases; J trimming: 4 bases; junction bases outside the gene matches: 7. The germline gives CDR1 DFQATT, CDR2 SNEGSKA (reference sequence). This CDR3 spans 14 amino acids. CDR3 bases: TGCAGTGCTCCCGGGACAGGGGTATCCACTGAAGCTTTCTTT. Its protein product is CSAPGTGVSTEAFF.

This clonotype was found a few times. The chain recombines TRBV3-1 with TRBJ2-3; a weak D match, TRBD2 (5 bases). Germline CDR1 LGHDT, CDR2 YNNKEL (reference sequence). Trimming cost V 4 bases and J 5 bases, with 16 bases left between them. There are 15 residues in the CDR3. CDR3 amino acids: CASSPRSGRRDTQYF. In DNA form, the CDR3 reads TGTGCCAGCAGCCCCCGCAGCGGACGAAGAGATACGCAGTATTTT.

This clonotype was observed at least ten times. The chain links TRBV7-2 to TRBJ2-1, with 12 bases lining up with TRBD2. The CDR3 length is 15 residues. Looked up from germline, CDR1 is SGHTA and CDR2 is FQGNSA. Germline trimming cut 4 bases from V and 2 bases from J; bases unmatched to any gene: 0. CDR3 nucleotides: TGTGCCAGCAGCTGGACTAGCGGGACCTACAATGAGCAGTTCTTC. Its translation: CASSWTSGTYNEQFF.

The genes are TRBV11-2 and TRBJ2-7; tentatively, D is TRBD2 (6 bases). Trimming shortened V by 3 bases and J by 0 bases, and 9 bases separated the two germline ends. This CDR3 has 14 residues. Looked up from germline, CDR1 is SGHAT and CDR2 is FQNNGV. CDR3 region: CASSFLGGSYEQYF. CDR3 nucleotides: TGTGCCAGCAGCTTCCTGGGGGGCTCCTACGAGCAGTACTTC.

As to this clonotype: A far larger clone is only one base removed, so a read error is likely. The chain joins TRBV24-1 to TRBJ2-1, with D perhaps TRBD1 (6 bases). The CDR3 runs 13 residues. V was clipped by 3 bases and J by 10 bases, with 12 bases between them. The germline V gene encodes CDR1 KGHDR and CDR2 SFDVKD. CDR3 loop: CATSDTGIYEQFF. The CDR3 region has the DNA TGTGCCACCAGTGATACAGGGATCTACGAGCAGTTCTTC.

Comments on this clonotype: Given a much more abundant clone one base away, this may be a read error. This rearrangement joins TRBV18 to TRBJ2-1, with 7 bases lining up with TRBD1. In germline, CDR1 is KGHSH, CDR2 LQKENI. The J segment lost 6 bases and the V segment lost 0 bases, leaving 8 bases of the junction unmatched. The CDR3 totals 16 residues. The CDR3 region has the DNA TGTGCCAGCTCACCACCAGACAGGGTCTCGGGCAATGAGCAGTTCTTC. Encoded protein: CASSPPDRVSGNEQFF. Full variable domain (rest looked up from reference TRBV18 and TRBJ2-1): NAGVMQNPRHLVRRRGQEARLRCSPMKGHSHVYWYRQLPEEGLKFMVYLQKENIIDESGMPKERFSAEFPKEGPSILRIQQVVRGDSAAYFCASSPPDRVSGNEQFFGPGTRLTVL.

This chain connects TRBV30 to TRBJ1-6; TRBD1 matches 7 bases. Germline V CDR1 and CDR2: GTSNPN, SVGIG (reference sequence). The CDR3 runs 16 residues. The V segment lost 2 bases and the J segment 4 bases; nucleotides outside the gene matches: 8. CDR3 residues: CAWSFEGASYNSPLHF. CDR3 DNA sequence: TGTGCCTGGAGTTTCGAGGGGGCCTCTTATAATTCACCCCTCCACTTT.

The chain joins TRBV19 to TRBJ2-1, with 10 bases identical to TRBD2. This CDR3 comprises 16 residues. From germline, CDR1 is LNHDA and CDR2 SQIVND (reference sequence). V lost 5 bases and J lost 6; bases outside the gene matches: 10. CDR3 amino acids: CASSPFSGRAANEQFF. The CDR3 nucleotides are TGTGCCAGTAGTCCTTTCAGCGGGAGGGCCGCCAATGAGCAGTTCTTC.

This chain joins TRBV15 and TRBJ1-1; no clear D gene. The CDR3 is made up of 14 amino acids. In germline, CDR1 is LNHNV, CDR2 YYDKDF (reference sequence). Trimming shortened V by 1 base and J by 1 base, and 7 bases separated the two germline ends. CDR3 bases: TGTGCCACCAGCAGAGGTTGGGGGAACACTGAAGCTTTCTTT. Protein product: CATSRGWGNTEAFF.

This clonotype was observed at least ten times. The gene calls are TRBV2 and TRBJ2-1; perhaps TRBD2 as D (6 bases). The CDR3 is 12 residues long. Germline values: CDR1 SNHLY, CDR2 FYNNEI. Between the trimmed V and J ends, which lost 6 bases and 14 bases, there was a span of 17 bases. This CDR3 reads CASRRDSAQEFF. As DNA, the CDR3 is TGTGCCAGCAGAAGGGACTCCGCGCAAGAGTTCTTC.

As DNA, the CDR3 is TGTGCCTGGAGTGTACTGCCTAGCGGGAGACCGAACACCGGGGAGCTGTTTTTT. Translating it yields CAWSVLPSGRPNTGELFF. The rearrangement joins TRBV30 to TRBJ2-2, with 10 nucleotides matching TRBD2. J gave up 0 bases and V 0 bases, and 7 bases lay outside the gene matches. This CDR3 comprises 18 residues. Germline values: CDR1 GTSNPN, CDR2 SVGIG (reference sequence).

In its sample, this clonotype was seen many times. This CDR3 is CASSHDTVNSPLHF. DNA for the CDR3: TGCGCCAGCAGCCACGATACGGTGAATTCACCCCTCCACTTT. The V call is TRBV5-1, the J call TRBJ1-6; D remains unclear. CDR3 size: 14 residues. CDR1 is SGHRS and CDR2 is YFSETQ in the germline V gene. The V and J ends lost 4 bases and 7 bases respectively, with 12 bases between them.

This clonotype was recorded at least ten times. The chain couples TRBV30 to TRBJ1-5; D is unclear. Between the trimmed V and J ends, which lost 0 bases and 4 bases, there was a span of 7 bases. This CDR3 spans 13 amino acids. CDR1 and CDR2 from the germline V gene are GTSNPN and SVGIG (reference sequence). The CDR3 reads CAWSVGLNQPQHF. As DNA, the CDR3 is TGTGCCTGGAGTGTTGGACTTAATCAGCCCCAGCATTTT.